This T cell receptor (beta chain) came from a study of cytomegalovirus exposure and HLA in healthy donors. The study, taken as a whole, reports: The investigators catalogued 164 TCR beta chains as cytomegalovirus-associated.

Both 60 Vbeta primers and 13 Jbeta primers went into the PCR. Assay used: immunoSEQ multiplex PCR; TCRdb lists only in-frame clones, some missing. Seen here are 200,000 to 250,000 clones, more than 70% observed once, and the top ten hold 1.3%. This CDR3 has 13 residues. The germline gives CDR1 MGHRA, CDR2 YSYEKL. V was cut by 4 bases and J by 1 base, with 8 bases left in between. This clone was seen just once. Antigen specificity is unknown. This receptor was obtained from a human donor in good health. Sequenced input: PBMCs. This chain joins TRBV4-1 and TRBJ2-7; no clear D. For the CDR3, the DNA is TGCGCCAGCAGCCCGAGCCCTTCCTACGAGCAGTACTTC. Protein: CASSPSPSYEQYF.